This T cell receptor beta chain was identified during a study of T-cell memory formation after mild COVID-19. In the study overall: TCR clustering was largely donor specific.

This clonotype was seen only a few times. Antigen unknown. Researchers used 5'RACE with constant-segment primers to make TCR alpha and TCR beta cDNA libraries that carry sample barcodes and UMIs. TCRdb used MiXCR to reprocess the 5' RACE reads, holding one entry per CDR3 protein. The data show approximately 60,000 distinct CDR3 sequences, about a tenth seen once. Overall study findings and caveats: For second-wave clones that peaked at day 37, SARS-CoV-2 specificity went unverified. A balance of CD4 and CD8 characterized clones contracting day 15 to 85, whereas later expanders leaned CD4+.

Looked up from germline, CDR1 is DFQATT and CDR2 is SNEGSKA (reference sequence). The CDR3 extends over 11 amino acids. Between the trimmed V and J ends, which lost 2 bases and 0 bases, there was a span of 1 base. The sequence was obtained from a man aged 18 to 30 who had mild COVID-19 (a few samples of this study predate the infection). Cell type and time point are not known. Sequenced sample: PBMCs or a T cell subset sorted from them (not recorded which). V usage is TRBV20-1 and J usage is TRBJ1-1; no clear D gene. CDR3 DNA: TGCAGTGCTAGAATGAACACTGAAGCTTTCTTT. Translating gives CSARMNTEAFF.